The 23 T cell receptor beta chains below were found in one sample sequenced in a study of response to subunit inactivated influenza vaccine. TCRdb reprocessed the RT-PCR reads with MiXCR, giving one entry per CDR3 protein. The data contain around 320,000 distinct CDR3 sequences, around 22% of them seen just once; the ten biggest clones take up around a tenth. Sequenced material: PBMCs from blood, taken approximately 20 months after vaccination. Receptors originate from a man between 50 and 70 years old who received an inactivated influenza vaccine.

The rearrangement links TRBV24-1 to TRBJ2-7; TRBD1 might be the D (5 bases). CDR3 length: 15 amino acids. The V gene's germline CDR1 is KGHDR and CDR2 SFDVKD. The V end was cut by 4 bases, the J end by 0 bases, with 12 bases between. This chain's CDR3 is CATSEAGRASYEQYF. The CDR3 DNA reads TGTGCCACCAGTGAGGCTGGCAGGGCCTCCTACGAGCAGTACTTC.

CDR3 region: CASSYFGDRPNEKLFF. CDR3 sequence (DNA): TGTGCCAGCAGTTACTTCGGGGACAGACCCAATGAAAAACTGTTTTTT. The chain combines TRBV6-5 with TRBJ1-4; 7 bases line up with TRBD1. CDR3 size: 16 residues. V lost 1 base and J lost 5; bases outside the gene matches: 7. Looked up from germline, CDR1 is MNHEY and CDR2 is SVGAGI.

This clonotype was observed many times. The chain joins TRBV5-1 to TRBJ2-1; D ambiguous. Looked up from germline, CDR1 is SGHRS and CDR2 is YFSETQ. With 0 bases removed from V and 2 bases from J, the gap between germline ends came to 6 bases. CDR3 size: 14 residues. Written as DNA, the CDR3 is TGCGCCAGCAGCTTGGGTGGGGCCTACAATGAGCAGTTCTTC. Translating it yields CASSLGGAYNEQFF. Variable domain in full (rest from reference TRBV5-1 and TRBJ2-1): KAGVTQTPRYLIKTRGQQVTLSCSPISGHRSVSWYQQTPGQGLQFLFEYFSETQRNKGNFPGRFSGRQFSNSRSEMNVSTLELGDSALYLCASSLGGAYNEQFFGPGTRLTVL.

This clonotype has only a few counts. For the CDR3, the DNA is TGTGCCAGCAGTGAGGGGTCTGGCAGGAAGAACACTGAAGCTTTCTTT. Its translation is CASSEGSGRKNTEAFF. V and J are TRBV2 and TRBJ1-1; D ambiguous. CDR3 length: 16 amino acids. The germline CDR1 and CDR2 sequences are SNHLY and FYNNEI. V lost 3 bases, J lost 1 base, and 15 bases lay in between. Filled out from reference TRBV2 and TRBJ1-1, the complete variable domain reads EPEVTQTPSHQVTQMGQEVILRCVPISNHLYFYWYRQILGQKVEFLVSFYNNEISEKSEIFDDQFSVERPDGSNFTLKIRSTKLEDSAMYFCASSEGSGRKNTEAFFGQGTRLTVV.

V usage is TRBV12-3 or TRBV12-4 and J usage is TRBJ2-1; TRBD2 might be the D (6 bases). Trimming stripped 1 base from V and 9 bases from J, with 10 bases between. This CDR3 has 13 amino acids. This CDR3 reads CASSLDGEAEQFF. The CDR3 region has the DNA TGTGCCAGCAGTTTAGACGGGGAGGCTGAGCAGTTCTTC.

The V and J genes are TRBV28 and TRBJ2-7, with 8 bases fitting TRBD2. CDR1 MDHEN and CDR2 SYDVKM come from the germline V gene. CDR3 length: 16 residues. J gave up 0 bases and V 3 bases, and 7 bases lay outside the gene matches. The CDR3 loop reads CASSLLLAGGSYEQYF. DNA of the CDR3: TGTGCCAGCAGTTTGCTCCTAGCGGGTGGCTCCTACGAGCAGTACTTC.

Only a few counts were recorded for this clonotype. The V call is TRBV20-1, the J call TRBJ1-6; D remains unclear. The CDR3 has 15 amino acids. Germline CDR1 and CDR2: DFQATT and SNEGSKA (reference sequence). Deletions cut 5 bases from V and 5 bases from J, with 16 bases between. DNA for the CDR3: TGCAGTGCTCGCAGACGGGCGGGCGATAATTCACCCCTCCACTTT. It translates to CSARRRAGDNSPLHF.

This clonotype was picked up a small number of times. The chain employs TRBV4-2 and TRBJ2-1; D call uncertain. With 3 bases removed from V and 10 bases from J, the gap between germline ends came to 16 bases. The CDR3 loop spans 14 amino acids. CDR1 LGHNA and CDR2 YNFKEQ come from the germline V gene. For the CDR3, the DNA is TGTGCCAGCAGCCACGCAACCCCCATTGACGAGCAGTTCTTC. Translated, it gives CASSHATPIDEQFF.

This clonotype has only a few counts. The chain combines TRBV6-2 or TRBV6-3 with TRBJ1-5; 9 positions match TRBD1. Germline loops: CDR1 MNHEY, CDR2 SVGEGT. The CDR3 has 14 amino acids. V lost 4 bases, J lost 7 bases, and 5 bases stayed unmatched. The chain's CDR3 is CASSFRDRAQPQHF. The DNA of the CDR3 is TGTGCCAGCAGTTTCCGGGACAGGGCGCAGCCCCAGCATTTT.

The table lists this clonotype with a few counts. V gene TRBV7-2 combines with J gene TRBJ2-1; D possibly corresponds to TRBD2 (5 bases). V shed 3 bases and J shed 7 bases, with 10 bases lying between them. There are 13 residues in the CDR3. CDR1 and CDR2 (germline): SGHTA, FQGNSA. CDR3 bases: TGTGCCAGCAGCTTGTCGACTAAAAATGAGCAGTTCTTC. It codes for CASSLSTKNEQFF.

This clonotype was detected a few times. This chain connects TRBV11-2 to TRBJ1-1; D is ambiguous. Trimming took 3 bases from V and 4 from J, leaving 9 bases between them. CDR3 length: 13 residues. Germline assignment: CDR1 SGHAT and CDR2 FQNNGV. In DNA form, the CDR3 reads TGTGCCAGCAGCTTGGGAGCGACCACTGAAGCTTTCTTT. Translated, it gives CASSLGATTEAFF.

This clonotype was seen repeatedly, ten times or more. The rearrangement uses TRBV7-6 and TRBJ1-3; D gene uncertain. The germline gives CDR1 SGHVS, CDR2 FNYEAQ. This CDR3 region has 15 residues. Trimming cost V 1 base and J 0 bases, with 7 bases left between them. CDR3 sequence (DNA): TGTGCCAGCAGCTTAGGTACGAGCTCTGGAAACACCATATATTTT. Amino acids: CASSLGTSSGNTIYF.

Only a few counts were recorded for this clonotype. The chain employs TRBV10-3 and TRBJ1-5; no clear D. Germline assignment: CDR1 ENHRY and CDR2 SYGVKD. The CDR3 contains 12 residues. The V gene lost 0 bases and the J gene lost 9 bases, with 6 bases spanning the gap. CDR3: CAISESEGPQHF. In DNA, the CDR3 is TGTGCCATCAGTGAGTCAGAGGGGCCCCAGCATTTT.

The chain has TRBV3-1 and TRBJ1-3, with a weak D call TRBD1 (6 bases). Germline V CDR1 and CDR2: LGHDT, YNNKEL (reference sequence). The CDR3 has 17 residues. The V gene lost 3 bases and the J gene lost 0 bases, with 15 bases spanning the gap. CDR3 sequence (DNA): TGTGCCAGCAGCCATTTTTCAACAGGGAGCTCTGGAAACACCATATATTTT. As protein: CASSHFSTGSSGNTIYF.

The V call is TRBV7-6, the J call TRBJ2-1, with D possibly TRBD1 on 8 matching bases. V lost 4 bases to trimming and J lost 4 bases, with 20 bases between them. Germline CDR1 and CDR2: SGHVS and FNYEAQ. The CDR3 loop spans 17 amino acids. The CDR3 spells CASSWFMTGEGYNEQFF. CDR3 bases: TGTGCCAGCAGCTGGTTTATGACAGGGGAGGGTTACAATGAGCAGTTCTTC.

About this clonotype: This may arise from a read error, as a much more abundant clone is one base away. This CDR3 fails to terminate in the conserved phenylalanine or tryptophan, so it likely reflects a read error. This chain joins TRBV20-1 and TRBJ1-5; TRBD1 matches at 9 bases. From germline, CDR1 is DFQATT and CDR2 SNEGSKA (reference sequence). V shed 2 bases, J shed 6 bases, and the junction held 8 bases outside the gene matches. This CDR3 contains 15 residues. The CDR3 DNA is TGCAGTGCTAGATCCGGACAGGGGAATTCTCAGCCCCAGCATTCT. Protein product: CSARSGQGNSQPQHS.

This chain connects TRBV7-8 to TRBJ2-3; 9 nucleotides match TRBD2. V lost 2 bases, J lost 0 bases, and 3 bases stayed unmatched. This CDR3 is 16 amino acids long. Germline V gene sequence: CDR1 SGHVS, CDR2 FQNEAQ. Here the CDR3 DNA reads TGTGCCAGCAGCTTAAGCGGGGGGACAAGCACAGATACGCAGTATTTT. Translation: CASSLSGGTSTDTQYF.

This clonotype was recorded a few times. The V call is TRBV3-1, the J call TRBJ1-2; weak D call: TRBD1 (5 bases). With 3 bases removed from V and 8 bases from J, the gap between germline ends came to 13 bases. CDR3 length: 13 amino acids. Germline-derived CDR1 and CDR2 are LGHDT and YNNKEL (reference sequence). CDR3 amino acids: CASSQGPAEGYTF. CDR3 nucleotides: TGTGCCAGCAGCCAGGGGCCGGCGGAGGGCTACACCTTC.

This clonotype was detected a few times. In nucleotides, the CDR3 is TGTGCCAGCAGTTTACAAGGCGGGAACTACAATGAGCAGTTCTTC. It encodes CASSLQGGNYNEQFF. J is TRBJ2-1 and V is TRBV28, with a possible D match to TRBD2 (6 bases). Deletions cut 2 bases from V and 3 bases from J, with 11 bases between. CDR1 is MDHEN and CDR2 is SYDVKM in the germline V gene. CDR3 size: 15 residues.

This clonotype appeared a few times. The chain recombines TRBV4-3 with TRBJ2-2; maybe TRBD1 (6 bases). CDR1 and CDR2 from the germline V gene are LGHNA and YSLEER. The CDR3 covers 15 residues. Trimming stripped 3 bases from V and 4 bases from J, with 12 bases between. The CDR3 DNA follows: TGCGCCAGCAGCCAGCAGGGGCCTGGCACCGGGGAGCTGTTTTTT. Amino acids: CASSQQGPGTGELFF.

The chain carries TRBV4-3 and TRBJ2-1; 11 bases are shared with TRBD2. This CDR3 is 16 amino acids long. V was clipped by 3 bases and J by 1 base; unmatched bases: 2. Per the germline V gene, CDR1 is LGHNA and CDR2 is YSLEER. For the CDR3, the DNA is TGCGCCAGCAGCCAGGGACTAGCGGAGTCCTACAATGAGCAGTTCTTC. Amino acids: CASSQGLAESYNEQFF.

The chain recombines TRBV20-1 with TRBJ2-1; 13 nucleotides line up with TRBD2. Germline V lookup: CDR1 DFQATT, CDR2 SNEGSKA (reference sequence). The CDR3 runs 19 residues. J gave up 6 bases and V 5 bases, and 19 bases lay outside the gene matches. The CDR3 spells CSAYIPGLAGRGVGNEQFF. The CDR3 nucleotides are TGCAGTGCTTATATACCGGGACTAGCGGGACGTGGGGTGGGCAATGAGCAGTTCTTC.

The sample holds a few counts of this clonotype. The CDR3 spells CASSLAGTGLGYTF. The CDR3 region has the DNA TGTGCCAGCAGCTTAGCCGGGACAGGGCTTGGCTACACCTTC. This chain connects TRBV7-2 to TRBJ1-2, with 9 bases aligning to TRBD1. The ends lost 0 bases at V and 7 bases at J; junction bases unmatched: 3. This CDR3 contains 14 residues. Germline V gene data show CDR1 as SGHTA and CDR2 as FQGNSA.